This entry concerns a single TCR beta chain. This sample was included in a study of shared T cell receptors in the human thymus. Germline CDR1 and CDR2: MNHEY and SMNVEV (reference sequence). V lost 5 bases, J lost 0 bases, and 14 bases lay in between. The CDR3 totals 15 residues. The assay was immunoSEQ multiplex PCR, and TCRdb's table has in-frame clones only and misses some. The sample carries hundreds of thousands of clones, roughly 90% recorded once. These data were likewise used in another study, on human thymus T cells. That work contributes: Thymus was obtained from resections taken during corrective heart surgery.

Material: thymocytes. V and J are TRBV27 and TRBJ2-7; D might be TRBD2 (6 bases). The receptor was derived from a boy under three years old with a congenital heart defect. CDR3 loop: CASSGGAAPSYEQYF. CDR3 coding DNA: TGTGCCAGCAGTGGAGGGGCTGCCCCCTCCTACGAGCAGTACTTC.